The source of this T cell receptor beta chain is a study of cytomegalovirus exposure and HLA in healthy donors. At the level of the study: From 150 million to 200 million T cells, an earlier analysis saw roughly 110 million unique TCR beta sequences.

The CDR3 is 15 residues long. Germline V CDR1 and CDR2: LGHNT, FRNRAP. V shed 1 base and J shed 4 bases, with 13 bases lying between them. It was with 60 Vbeta and 13 Jbeta primers that the PCR ran. Libraries were prepared by immunoSEQ multiplex PCR; TCRdb keeps only in-frame clonotypes and omits some of them. The sample holds about 190,000 clones; roughly 80% are singletons and the top ten take roughly 1.5%. General observations from the study: TRBV6-2, TRBV6-3 and some other V segments were excluded as indistinguishable.

On this clone: No antigen is known for it.

All the people who gave samples were healthy bone marrow donors. The sample was PBMCs. This clonotype was obtained from a woman aged 50 to 60 in good health and CMV-seronegative. The V call is TRBV12-5, the J call TRBJ1-1, with TRBD1 as a possible D gene (6 bases). The CDR3 DNA follows: TGTGCTAGTGGTTTGGGGCAGGGGCTCGCCACTGAAGCTTTCTTT. Residues: CASGLGQGLATEAFF.